This T cell receptor (beta chain) was identified in a study of cytomegalovirus exposure and HLA in healthy donors. The PCR made use of 60 Vbeta and 13 Jbeta primers. Here immunoSEQ multiplex PCR was the method, and the copy in TCRdb shows in-frame clones only, minus some. The sample totals approximately 30,000 clones. This clone is identified as medium-sized from frequency. The sequenced sample consisted of PBMCs. The sequence came from a man between 35 and 55 years old in good health and CMV-seronegative.

The CDR3: CASSIVWTRLNEQFF. CDR3 DNA sequence: TGTGCCAGTAGTATAGTTTGGACTAGACTGAATGAGCAGTTCTTC. The V and J genes are TRBV19 and TRBJ2-1, with 7 bases fitting TRBD2. Germline loops: CDR1 LNHDA, CDR2 SQIVND (reference sequence). The CDR3 length is 15 residues. Trimming took 1 base from V and 7 from J; bases not matched to a gene: 7.